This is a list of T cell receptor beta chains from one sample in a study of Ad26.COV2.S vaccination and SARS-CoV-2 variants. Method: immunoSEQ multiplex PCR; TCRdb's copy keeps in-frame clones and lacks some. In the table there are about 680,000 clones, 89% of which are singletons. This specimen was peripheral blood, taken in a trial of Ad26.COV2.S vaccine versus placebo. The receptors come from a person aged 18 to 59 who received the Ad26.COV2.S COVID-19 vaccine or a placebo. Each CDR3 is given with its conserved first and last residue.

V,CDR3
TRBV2,CASLGTLSGASYEQYF
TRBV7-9,CASSLVGLAAYEQYF
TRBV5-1,CASSLGGAAQGDTQYF
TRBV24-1,CATSGSASTDTQYF
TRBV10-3,CAISGGGYEQYF
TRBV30,CAWRGGVKTQYF
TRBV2,CASRYQGTDTQYF
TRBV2,CASSRDRGLSNQPQHF
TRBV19,CASSSPSRRYGYTF
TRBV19,CASSISLAGGTETQYF
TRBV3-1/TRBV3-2,CASSQGSGVPQETQYF
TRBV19,CASSDRPYGYTF
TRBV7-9,CASSSLQETQYF
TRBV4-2,CASNRQRVVDGDTQYF
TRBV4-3,CASSLGQADTQYF
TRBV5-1,CASSLAGRGSGNTIYF
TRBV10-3,CAISETDNSPLHF
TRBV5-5,CASSTDSGANVLTF
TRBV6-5,CASRSMGFGNQPQHF
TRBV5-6,CASSLDSSSYNSPLHF
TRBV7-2,CASSLGWGDTQYF
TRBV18,CASSPPLNTEAFF
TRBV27,CASSHSGREVYGYTF
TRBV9,CASSPRGSYNEQFF
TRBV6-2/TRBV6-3,CASSYIQGLRETQYF
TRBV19,CASSVTSGTSHEQFF
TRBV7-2,CASSLGGTGFGTEAFF
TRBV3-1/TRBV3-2,CASSQDRRNEQFF
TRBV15,CATSRDNGRGETQYF
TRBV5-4,CASSLVGTSSGNTIYF
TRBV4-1,CASSHWAGGPYNEQFF
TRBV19,CASSTSTGSHEQYF
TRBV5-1,CASSPRGLAGVDTQYF
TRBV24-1,CATSDFPSGSGEQFF
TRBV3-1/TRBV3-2,CASSLKGPSYEQYF
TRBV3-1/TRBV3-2,CASSPHPIGDTQYF
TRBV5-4,CASSKPGQGASYEQYF
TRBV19,CASSRDSGGSEQYF
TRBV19,CASSRQGAQETQYF
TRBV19,CASTSNRGTRQPQHF
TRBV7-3,CASSSGGRGGTDTQYF
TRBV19,CASSSDTIRETQYF
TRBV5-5,CASSLGVLPDTQYF
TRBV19,CASRPDITDTQYF
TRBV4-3,CASSQAFLGGRSTDTQYF